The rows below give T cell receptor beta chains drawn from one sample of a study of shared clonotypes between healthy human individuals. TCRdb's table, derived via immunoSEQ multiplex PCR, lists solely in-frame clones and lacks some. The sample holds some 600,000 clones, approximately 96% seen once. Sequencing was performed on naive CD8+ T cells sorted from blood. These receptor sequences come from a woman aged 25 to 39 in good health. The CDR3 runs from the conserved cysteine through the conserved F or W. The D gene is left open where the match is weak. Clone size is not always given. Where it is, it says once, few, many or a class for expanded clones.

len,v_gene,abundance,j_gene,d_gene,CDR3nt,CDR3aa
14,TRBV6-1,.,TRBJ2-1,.,TGTGCCAGCAGAAACAGTTTCTCCTACAATGAGCAGTTCTTC,CASRNSFSYNEQFF
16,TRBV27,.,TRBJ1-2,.,TGTGCCAGCAGTTTATCGTGGGGTGCAGGCTTCTATGGCTACACCTTC,CASSLSWGAGFYGYTF
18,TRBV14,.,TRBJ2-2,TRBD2,TGTGCCAGCAGCCAAGGGGGTACAGCGGGAGGTCGCACCGGGGAGCTGTTTTTT,CASSQGGTAGGRTGELFF
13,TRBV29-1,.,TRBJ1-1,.,TGCAGCGTGTTGAGGCCGGGTTCGGCGGAAGCTTTCTTT,CSVLRPGSAEAFF
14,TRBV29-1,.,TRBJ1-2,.,TGCAGCGTTGATGGCCCTGCCCCCCGGGATGGCTACACCTTC,CSVDGPAPRDGYTF
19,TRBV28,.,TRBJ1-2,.,TGTGCCAGCAGTTTGGTACAGGGAGGAGAATCCACGCGTATCTATGGCTACACCTTC,CASSLVQGGESTRIYGYTF
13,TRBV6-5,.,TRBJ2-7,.,TGTGCCAGCAGTTACTCCAGAGAGTACGAGCAGTACTTC,CASSYSREYEQYF
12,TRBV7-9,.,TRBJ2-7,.,TGTGCCAGCAGCCCGGGGGCCTACGAGCAGTACTTC,CASSPGAYEQYF
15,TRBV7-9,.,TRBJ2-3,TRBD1,TGTGCCAGCAGCTTTAGTCAGGGGGCTACAGATACGCAGTATTTT,CASSFSQGATDTQYF
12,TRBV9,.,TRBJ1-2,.,TGTGCCAGCAGCGTTGGCGACTATGGCTACACCTTC,CASSVGDYGYTF
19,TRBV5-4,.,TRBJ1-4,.,TGTGCCAGCAGCTTTCGGGGGAGGGGATTGAGAGCAACTAATGAAAAACTGTTTTTT,CASSFRGRGLRATNEKLFF
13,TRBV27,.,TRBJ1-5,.,TGTGCCAGCAGTTATCAAGTGAGGCAGCCCCAGCATTTT,CASSYQVRQPQHF
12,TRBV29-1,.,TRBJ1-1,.,TGCAGCGTTGAAGCCCTGGACAGTGAAGCTTTCTTT,CSVEALDSEAFF
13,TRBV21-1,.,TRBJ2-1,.,TGTGCCAGCAGCAACTCAAACTACAATGAGCAGTTCTTC,CASSNSNYNEQFF
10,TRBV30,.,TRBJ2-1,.,TGTGCCTGGGTGGGGAATGAGCAGTTCTTC,CAWVGNEQFF
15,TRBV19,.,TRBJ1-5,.,TGTGCCAGTAGTATTTTGGGGAATAGCAATCAGCCCCAGCATTTT,CASSILGNSNQPQHF
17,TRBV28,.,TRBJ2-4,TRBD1,TGTGCCAGCAGCCACAAGATCGACAGGGCACGAGGGGACATTCAGTACTTC,CASSHKIDRARGDIQYF
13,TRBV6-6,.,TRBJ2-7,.,TGTGCCAGCAAGAAGACAGAACCTTACGAGCAGTACTTC,CASKKTEPYEQYF
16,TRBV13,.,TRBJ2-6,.,TGTGCCAGCAGCTTAACTTTTGGGCCTGGGGCCAACGTCCTGACTTTC,CASSLTFGPGANVLTF
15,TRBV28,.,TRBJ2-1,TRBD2,TGTGCCAGCAGTTTACCGGGACTAGCGGGAGTCGAGCAGTTCTTC,CASSLPGLAGVEQFF
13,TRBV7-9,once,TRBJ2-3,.,TGTGCCAGCAGCCCCCCACGGTCAGATACGCAGTATTTT,CASSPPRSDTQYF
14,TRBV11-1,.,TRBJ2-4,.,TGTGCCAGCAGCTCACAGCTAGCCAAAAACATTCAGTACTTC,CASSSQLAKNIQYF
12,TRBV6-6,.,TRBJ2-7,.,TGTGCCAGCACTCCAACAGGCTACGAGCAGTACTTC,CASTPTGYEQYF
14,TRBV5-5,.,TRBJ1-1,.,TGTGCCAGCAGCTTGAGAGGGTGGAACACTGAAGCTTTCTTT,CASSLRGWNTEAFF
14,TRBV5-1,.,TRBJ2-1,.,TGCGCCAGCAGCTTACCGGGACTCCGGAATGAGCAGTTCTTC,CASSLPGLRNEQFF
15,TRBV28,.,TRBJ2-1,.,TGTGCCAGCACCACCCTCGAGCGGTCCTACAATGAGCAGTTCTTC,CASTTLERSYNEQFF
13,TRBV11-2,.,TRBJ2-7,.,TGTGCCAGCAGCCCCTCCTCTTCCTACGAGCAGTACTTC,CASSPSSSYEQYF
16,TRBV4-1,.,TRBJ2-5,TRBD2,TGCGCCAGCAGCCATAGACTAGCGGGACCACAAGAGACCCAGTACTTC,CASSHRLAGPQETQYF
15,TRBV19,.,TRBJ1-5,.,TGTGCCAGTAGTATAGGAAGCTATAGCAATCAGCCCCAGCATTTT,CASSIGSYSNQPQHF
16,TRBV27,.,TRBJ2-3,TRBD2,TGTGCCAGCAGTTTATGGGCCGGGAGGGCCACAGATACGCAGTATTTT,CASSLWAGRATDTQYF
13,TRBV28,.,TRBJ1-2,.,TGTGCCACCACCGGGACCTCTCACTATGGCTACACCTTC,CATTGTSHYGYTF